This TCR beta chain appears in the sequencing data of a study of blood T cell repertoires in COVID-19. The CDR3 has 12 residues. V lost 6 bases and J lost 5, with 10 bases in between. In the original analysis: Researchers report that nucleated cell counts were estimated from reference gene primer amplification. Clones were sequenced by immunoSEQ multiplex PCR, and TCRdb holds only the in-frame ones, with some missing. Clonal size and the V and J genes are those of that table, whereas D and trimming came from the DNA. The sample has about 270,000 clones; under 95% are singletons. Participants, 18 to 89 years old, spanned 25 or so US areas.

This receptor was identified in a man aged 35 to 55 who had been exposed to COVID-19. Sequencing was performed on PBMCs or T cells enriched from blood (not recorded which). The chain recombines TRBV12-3 or TRBV12-4 with TRBJ2-5; tentatively, D is TRBD2 (5 bases). The CDR3 is CASSFGGETQYF. CDR3 coding DNA: TGTGCCAGCAGCTTCGGCGGGGAGACCCAGTACTTC.